The 16 T cell receptor beta chains below all came from one sample that was sequenced in a study of blood T cell repertoires in COVID-19. Produced via immunoSEQ multiplex PCR; TCRdb's table is partial and in-frame only. Counted here are about 200,000 clones, about 90% occurring once; the ten biggest clones make up about 0.81%. Material: peripheral blood. The receptors were sampled from a woman aged 70-85 years with acute or convalescent COVID-19.

The chain uses TRBV24-1 and TRBJ2-2, with D possibly being TRBD1 (5 bases). CDR3 length: 16 residues. In germline, CDR1 is KGHDR, CDR2 SFDVKD. Trimming stripped 4 bases from V and 0 bases from J, with 11 bases between. The CDR3 DNA reads as TGTGCCACCAGTGAAAGGGGCAGGGCGAACACCGGGGAGCTGTTTTTT. Amino acids: CATSERGRANTGELFF.

The chain uses TRBV10-3 and TRBJ2-2, with D possibly matching TRBD2 (6 bases). The V and J ends lost 3 bases and 1 base respectively, with 9 bases between them. Germline CDR1 is ENHRY and CDR2 is SYGVKD. The CDR3 covers 15 residues. The CDR3 nucleotides read TGTGCCATCAGTGAATATAGCGGGAACACCGGGGAGCTGTTTTTT. This sequence encodes CAISEYSGNTGELFF.

The rearrangement uses TRBV28 and TRBJ2-2; D gene unclear. V lost 2 bases and J 1 base, leaving 8 bases between the germline ends. The CDR3 totals 15 residues. CDR1 and CDR2 (germline): MDHEN, SYDVKM. The CDR3 region has the DNA TGTGCCAGCAGTTTAAGTCCCAGGAACACCGGGGAGCTGTTTTTT. Residues: CASSLSPRNTGELFF.

V usage is TRBV24-1 and J usage is TRBJ1-4, with 10 bases matching TRBD1. Per the germline V gene, CDR1 is KGHDR and CDR2 is SFDVKD. This CDR3 is built from 15 residues. The J segment lost 6 bases and the V segment lost 4 bases, leaving 4 bases of the junction unmatched. The CDR3 nucleotides are TGTGCCACCAGTGACCCCGGGACAGGGGATGAAAAACTGTTTTTT. This codes for CATSDPGTGDEKLFF.

This chain connects TRBV6-6 to TRBJ2-6; unclear D gene. Looked up from germline, CDR1 is MNHNY and CDR2 is SVGAGI (reference sequence). The CDR3 loop spans 12 amino acids. V lost 10 bases, J lost 0 bases, and 4 bases lay in between. The CDR3 DNA reads as TGTGCCACTAACTCTGGGGCCAACGTCCTGACTTTC. Encoded protein: CATNSGANVLTF.

The rearrangement joins TRBV4-1 to TRBJ1-1; D possibly corresponds to TRBD1 (6 bases). This CDR3 spans 13 amino acids. V lost 4 bases, J lost 6 bases, and 12 bases lay in between. From germline, CDR1 is MGHRA and CDR2 YSYEKL. The CDR3 loop reads CASSRTALSEAFF. DNA for the CDR3: TGCGCCAGCAGCCGGACAGCTCTATCTGAAGCTTTCTTT.

The chain links TRBV4-2 to TRBJ1-5; 7 nucleotides agree with TRBD1. Germline-derived CDR1 and CDR2 are LGHNA and YNFKEQ. V was clipped by 1 base and J by 3 bases; unmatched bases: 6. The CDR3 spans 16 residues. This chain's CDR3 is CASSQGGGADNQPQHF. CDR3 nucleotide sequence: TGTGCCAGCAGCCAAGGAGGGGGCGCGGACAATCAGCCCCAGCATTTT.

The chain carries TRBV7-2 and TRBJ2-3, with 9 bases lining up with TRBD1. Trimming removed 3 bases from V and 4 bases from J; junction bases left unmatched: 11. Looked up from germline, CDR1 is SGHTA and CDR2 is FQGNSA. There are 17 residues in the CDR3. This CDR3 is CASSLGPGTGISDTQYF. The DNA for the CDR3 is TGTGCCAGCAGCTTGGGGCCGGGGACAGGGATCTCAGATACGCAGTATTTT.

This clone came up a few times. The chain is built from TRBV6-5 and TRBJ1-4; 7 nucleotides line up with TRBD1. Trimming cost V 6 bases and J 7 bases; bases outside gene matches: 11. The CDR3 covers 15 residues. Germline V lookup: CDR1 MNHEY, CDR2 SVGAGI. The DNA of the CDR3 is TGTGCCAGCAGGCCTAACAGGGGTCCGAGTGAAAAACTGTTTTTT. Translating it yields CASRPNRGPSEKLFF.

This sequence joins TRBV6-2 or TRBV6-3 and TRBJ2-5; D may be TRBD1 (5 bases). V lost 2 bases to trimming and J lost 4 bases, with 11 bases between them. There are 14 residues in the CDR3. Germline V gene sequence: CDR1 MNHEY, CDR2 SVGEGT. CDR3 amino acids: CASSYLLRGETQYF. In DNA, the CDR3 is TGTGCCAGCAGTTACCTATTAAGGGGAGAGACCCAGTACTTC.

V gene TRBV12-3 or TRBV12-4 combines with J gene TRBJ2-7; TRBD2 aligns across 7 bases. CDR3 length: 13 amino acids. V shed 3 bases, J shed 3 bases, and the junction held 2 bases outside the gene matches. CDR3 sequence (DNA): TGTGCCAGCAGTTTGACTAGCCACTACGAGCAGTACTTC. Translated: CASSLTSHYEQYF.

The chain has TRBV6-2 or TRBV6-3 and TRBJ2-7; weak D call: TRBD2 (5 bases). Trimming cost V 4 bases and J 5 bases, with 21 bases left between them. Germline CDR1 reads MNHEY; CDR2 reads SVGEGT. This CDR3 contains 16 residues. CDR3 nucleotides: TGTGCCAGCAGTTCCCCCTTCAGCGGAGCGTCCCACGAGCAGTACTTC. Translating gives CASSSPFSGASHEQYF.

The chain links TRBV7-8 to TRBJ1-1; TRBD1 matches at 7 bases. There are 16 residues in the CDR3. V was clipped by 2 bases and J by 4 bases; unmatched bases: 10. Per germline, CDR1 SGHVS and CDR2 FQNEAQ. CDR3 residues: CASSLRGHPGLTEAFF. CDR3 DNA: TGTGCCAGCAGCTTAAGGGGGCACCCTGGGCTCACTGAAGCTTTCTTT.

The V gene is TRBV6-2 or TRBV6-3, the J gene TRBJ2-1, with D perhaps TRBD1 (6 bases). The CDR3 sequence is 14 residues long. In germline, CDR1 is MNHEY, CDR2 SVGEGT. The ends were cut back, 4 bases at V and 2 bases at J, with 9 bases in the middle. The DNA of the CDR3 is TGTGCCAGCAGTTCCCCAGGGGCCTACAATGAGCAGTTCTTC. This codes for CASSSPGAYNEQFF.

This clone is deemed medium-sized (0.01 to 0.1%). The V gene is TRBV27, the J gene TRBJ2-5; D not certain. This CDR3 comprises 14 residues. Germline V CDR1 and CDR2: MNHEY, SMNVEV (reference sequence). The V gene lost 8 bases and the J gene lost 2 bases, with 15 bases spanning the gap. DNA of the CDR3: TGTGCCAGCTCCTACGGAGCCCCACAAGAGACCCAGTACTTC. Residues: CASSYGAPQETQYF.

The chain recombines TRBV5-1 with TRBJ2-2, with a weak D call TRBD2 (6 bases). Trimming cost V 4 bases and J 8 bases, with 12 bases left between them. CDR1 SGHRS and CDR2 YFSETQ come from the germline V gene. The CDR3 runs to 13 residues. CDR3 nucleotides: TGCGCCAGCAGCGGGGACTTTGGTGGGGAGCTGTTTTTT. It yields the protein CASSGDFGGELFF.